The 3 T cell receptor beta chains given below trace back to one sample, sequenced in a study of blood T cells in healthy people across ages. Primers used in a second PCR of about 6 to 11 cycles were a sample-barcoded 5' primer and a J-beta primer mix. TCRdb fed the 5' RACE reads into MiXCR, producing one record per CDR3 protein. The sample has 1.5 million to 2 million distinct CDR3 sequences; roughly 30% are singletons. The sequenced sample was blood. The receptors come from a woman aged 25 to 39 in good health.

The chain employs TRBV5-1 and TRBJ1-6; a possible D gene is TRBD1 (6 bases). Germline CDR1 SGHRS, CDR2 YFSETQ. V was trimmed by 4 bases and J by 4 bases, leaving 15 bases between them. This CDR3 spans 16 amino acids. CDR3 amino acids: CASSPTSGAYNSPLHF. CDR3 sequence (DNA): TGCGCCAGCAGCCCAACTTCAGGGGCTTATAATTCACCCCTCCACTTT.

This chain links TRBV9 with TRBJ1-4; no reliable D call. V was cut by 0 bases and J by 3 bases, with 12 bases left in between. The length of the CDR3 is 16 residues. From germline, CDR1 is SGDLS and CDR2 YYNGEE. The chain's CDR3 is CASSVAQGRANEKLFF. CDR3 coding DNA: TGTGCCAGCAGCGTAGCTCAAGGCCGGGCTAATGAAAAACTGTTTTTT.

V is TRBV2 and J is TRBJ2-4; 11 bases agree with TRBD2. The end of the DNA aligns better with TRBJ2-7, so the J call may be wrong. Germline V gene data show CDR1 as SNHLY and CDR2 as FYNNEI. The CDR3 is made up of 14 amino acids. CDR3 DNA sequence: TGTGCCAGCAACTCACTAGCGGGAGACTGCGAGCAGTACTTC. Residues: CASNSLAGDCEQYF.